This is a list of T cell receptor beta chains from one sample in a study of T cells in Graves' hyperthyroidism and ophthalmopathy. One entry per CDR3 protein, called by TCRdb with MiXCR from the multiplex PCR reads. The data show about 640,000 distinct CDR3 sequences, less than 25% seen once. Sequenced sample: blood. Receptor source: a man aged 25-45 years with Graves' ophthalmopathy. Both conserved end residues are part of each CDR3. D genes are given only for firm matches. Only part of the rows carry a size: once, few, many, or a class if the clone is expanded.

CDR3nt: TGTGCCAGCAGTTTAAGGCTAACGGCGGGAAGCCCCCACGAGCAGTACTTC
CDR3aa: CASSLRLTAGSPHEQYF
j_gene: TRBJ2-7
abundance: NA
d_gene: NA
v_gene: TRBV28

CDR3nt: TGCAGCGGAACGGGGGGATCTTTGACCCAGTACTTC
CDR3aa: CSGTGGSLTQYF
j_gene: TRBJ2-5
abundance: NA
d_gene: TRBD2
v_gene: TRBV29-1

CDR3nt: TGTGCCAGCAGCCCGGGGACGCAACTCTCTGGAAACACCATATATTTT
CDR3aa: CASSPGTQLSGNTIYF
j_gene: TRBJ1-3
abundance: many
d_gene: NA
v_gene: TRBV12-3/TRBV12-4

CDR3nt: TGCAGTGCTAGAGGAGGCTCACCCCTCCACTTT
CDR3aa: CSARGGSPLHF
j_gene: TRBJ1-6
abundance: NA
d_gene: NA
v_gene: TRBV20-1

CDR3nt: TGTGCCATCAAGTTAAGCGAGGGCTACACCTTC
CDR3aa: CAIKLSEGYTF
j_gene: TRBJ1-2
abundance: NA
d_gene: NA
v_gene: TRBV10-3

CDR3nt: TGCAGCGTTGTGAGGCAGAACACCGGGGAGCTGTTTTTT
CDR3aa: CSVVRQNTGELFF
j_gene: TRBJ2-2
abundance: NA
d_gene: NA
v_gene: TRBV29-1

CDR3nt: TGTGCCAGCTCGTCCATAGCCCAGGGGAGATCCTACGAGCAGTACTTC
CDR3aa: CASSSIAQGRSYEQYF
j_gene: TRBJ2-7
abundance: few
d_gene: NA
v_gene: TRBV18

CDR3nt: TGTGCCTGGAGTCGGGGTAATGAGCAGTTCTTC
CDR3aa: CAWSRGNEQFF
j_gene: TRBJ2-1
abundance: NA
d_gene: NA
v_gene: TRBV30

CDR3nt: TGTGCCTGGGGGGGGTACGGTACTGCCGGCGGGGAGCTGTTTTTT
CDR3aa: CAWGGYGTAGGELFF
j_gene: TRBJ2-2
abundance: few
d_gene: NA
v_gene: TRBV30

CDR3nt: TGTGCCATCAGTGAGTTCGGGGGGGCCTACAATGAGCAGTTCTTC
CDR3aa: CAISEFGGAYNEQFF
j_gene: TRBJ2-1
abundance: once
d_gene: TRBD2
v_gene: TRBV10-3

CDR3nt: TGTGCCAGCAGCGGGCAGGGGGGAGCTAACTATGGCTACACCTTC
CDR3aa: CASSGQGGANYGYTF
j_gene: TRBJ1-2
abundance: few
d_gene: TRBD1
v_gene: TRBV9

CDR3nt: TGTGCCAGCTCCCCGGCCCGCGGGGGTGAGCAGTACTTC
CDR3aa: CASSPARGGEQYF
j_gene: TRBJ2-7
abundance: many
d_gene: TRBD2
v_gene: TRBV12-3/TRBV12-4